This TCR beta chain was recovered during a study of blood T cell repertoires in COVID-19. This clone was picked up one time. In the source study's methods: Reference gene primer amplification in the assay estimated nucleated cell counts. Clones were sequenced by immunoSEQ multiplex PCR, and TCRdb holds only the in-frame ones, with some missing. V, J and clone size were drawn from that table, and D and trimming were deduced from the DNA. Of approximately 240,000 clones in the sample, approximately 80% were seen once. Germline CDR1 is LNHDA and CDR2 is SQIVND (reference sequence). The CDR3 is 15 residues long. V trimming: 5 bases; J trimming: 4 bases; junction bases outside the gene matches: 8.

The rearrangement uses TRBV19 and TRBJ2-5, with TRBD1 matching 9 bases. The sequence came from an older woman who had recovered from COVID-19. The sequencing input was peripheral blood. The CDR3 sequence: CASSSPLDRGETQYF. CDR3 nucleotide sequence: TGTGCCAGTAGTTCACCCCTGGACAGGGGAGAGACCCAGTACTTC.